This T cell receptor beta chain was recorded in a study of T cell repertoires in cytomegalovirus infection. Regarding the study as a whole: What dominated the ex vivo response were HLA-C-restricted CMV-specific TCR beta clonotypes.

CDR3 length: 14 residues. Germline V gives CDR1 LNHDA, CDR2 SQIVND (reference sequence). The V and J ends lost 6 bases and 10 bases respectively, with 19 bases between them. A remark on this clonotype: Its antigen remains unknown.

Using its own MiXCR run on the reads, TCRdb lists one record per CDR3 protein. The data contain hundreds of thousands of distinct CDR3 sequences, roughly 30% of them seen just once; the ten biggest clones take up about an eighth. V usage is TRBV19 and J usage is TRBJ2-1; D assignment may be TRBD1 or TRBD2 (6 bases each). Source: cultured CD8+ T cells from PBMCs, taken from culture after CMV antigen stimulation. This TCR came from a human donor in good health (CMV status not recorded). Some clones in this sample may be carry-over from other donors' samples. This CDR3 reads CASSSLPVGGEQFF. CDR3 bases: TGTGCCAGTAGCAGCCTTCCGGTCGGGGGCGAGCAGTTCTTC.